This T cell receptor beta chain emerged from a study of cytomegalovirus exposure and HLA in healthy donors. Study findings and constraints: Reportedly, diagnosis of cytomegalovirus status by the classifier showed high specificity and sensitivity. A few of the chains that were CMV-associated were confirmed in vitro to be specific for CMV antigens.

This PCR relied on a set of 60 Vbeta primers and 13 Jbeta primers. This table comes from immunoSEQ multiplex PCR, and its TCRdb copy is limited to in-frame clones, with some not included. The sample features around 140,000 clones, with about 2.3% in its top ten. Nominally healthy donors provided the samples, though records likely missed some immune exposures. Comment on this clone: What it binds is unknown.

The specimen sequenced was PBMCs. The TCR originated in a woman aged 18-29 years in good health and CMV-seronegative.

The CDR3 coding sequence is TGTGCCAGCAGGCGACTAGCGGGAGGATACGAGCAGTACGTC. This sequence encodes CASRRLAGGYEQYV. The rearrangement links TRBV6-5 to TRBJ2-7, with TRBD2 matching over 13 bases. This CDR3 comprises 14 residues. J was trimmed by 4 bases and V by 6 bases; bases with no gene match: 3. CDR1 is MNHEY and CDR2 is SVGAGI in the germline V gene.